This T cell receptor beta chain was identified during a study of shared T cell receptors in the human thymus. The CDR3 contains 13 residues. The germline V gene encodes CDR1 MNHEY and CDR2 SVGAGI. J gave up 4 bases and V 6 bases, and 4 bases lay outside the gene matches. TCRdb keeps only in-frame clones here, not all; method: immunoSEQ multiplex PCR. This table has over 450,000 clones, 70% to 80% appearing once. These data were also filed under a second study, of human thymus T cells. That paper adds: Related work showed strongly overlapping thymic repertoires across unrelated individuals.

V gene TRBV6-5 combines with J gene TRBJ2-7, with 9 bases matching TRBD2. The source material was thymocytes. This TCR was recovered from a boy younger than two with a congenital heart defect. Written as DNA, the CDR3 is TGTGCCAGCAGAGCGGGGGGAACGTACGAGCAGTACTTC. Translated: CASRAGGTYEQYF.